Shown below are 3 T cell receptor beta chains from a single sample sequenced in a study of OX40 agonist ivuxolimab in advanced cancers. This table comes from immunoSEQ multiplex PCR, and its TCRdb copy is limited to in-frame clones, with some not included. The repertoire holds about 77,000 clones, around 86% seen once, with 0.6% to 0.8% in the top ten. Sequenced here: CD4+ or CD8+ T cells sorted from blood, sampled in a trial of the OX40 agonist ivuxolimab. The source is an adult with an advanced solid tumor such as melanoma, head and neck, liver or kidney cancer.

The chain carries TRBV7-9 and TRBJ2-3, with 7 bases aligning to TRBD2. The V gene end was trimmed by 7 bases and the J gene end by 6 bases; junction bases not matched to a gene: 4. Germline values: CDR1 SEHNR, CDR2 FQNEAQ (reference sequence). The CDR3 extends over 12 amino acids. This chain's CDR3 is CASNSGGDTQYF. Here the CDR3 DNA reads TGTGCCAGCAACTCCGGGGGGGATACGCAGTATTTT.

V gene TRBV30 combines with J gene TRBJ2-7, with D unclear. CDR1 and CDR2 (germline): GTSNPN, SVGIG (reference sequence). V dropped 0 bases and J dropped 0 bases, with 9 bases sitting between them. The CDR3 runs 14 residues. The CDR3 DNA is TGTGCCTGGAGTGTAGGTTATCCCTCCTACGAGCAGTACTTC. Encoded protein: CAWSVGYPSYEQYF.

This clone was counted between two and nine times. This chain uses TRBV2 with TRBJ2-7; D might be TRBD1 (5 bases). V was cut by 5 bases and J by 0 bases, with 11 bases left in between. CDR1 and CDR2 (germline): SNHLY, FYNNEI. The CDR3 totals 14 residues. The CDR3 spells CASSSDRFSYEQYF. The CDR3 DNA is TGTGCCAGCAGTTCCGACAGATTCTCCTACGAGCAGTACTTC. The whole variable domain, remainder taken from reference TRBV2 and TRBJ2-7, is EPEVTQTPSHQVTQMGQEVILRCVPISNHLYFYWYRQILGQKVEFLVSFYNNEISEKSEIFDDQFSVERPDGSNFTLKIRSTKLEDSAMYFCASSSDRFSYEQYFGPGTRLTVT.